This T cell receptor (beta chain) was sequenced during a study of blood T cell repertoires in COVID-19. The wider study: Both acute and convalescent COVID-19 samples were obtained from the United States, Italy and Spain. PBMCs, B-cell-depleted T cells, or T cells provided the cDNA or gDNA that made up the material.

As handled by the study authors: Estimated nucleated cell counts came from reference gene primer amplification. Libraries were prepared by immunoSEQ multiplex PCR; TCRdb keeps only in-frame clonotypes and omits some of them. That table supplies the V and J calls and clone size; D and trimming were determined from the DNA. The sample has about 64,000 clones, around 79% seen once. Germline V lookup: CDR1 MDHEN, CDR2 SYDVKM. V trimming: 2 bases; J trimming: 2 bases; junction bases outside the gene matches: 5. The CDR3 runs 15 residues. A few counts support this clone. This TCR was recovered from a human donor in a cohort sampled during active COVID-19. Material for sequencing was peripheral blood. The chain couples TRBV28 to TRBJ2-7; 8 nucleotides match TRBD1. CDR3 in amino acids: CASSLHDRGPYEQYF. The CDR3 bases are TGTGCCAGCAGTTTACACGACAGGGGTCCCTACGAGCAGTACTTC. Full variable domain (missing parts from reference TRBV28 and TRBJ2-7): DVKVTQSSRYLVKRTGEKVFLECVQDMDHENMFWYRQDPGLGLRLIYFSYDVKMKEKGDIPEGYSVSREKKERFSLILESASTNQTSMYLCASSLHDRGPYEQYFGPGTRLTVT.